Described below is a single TCR beta chain sequence and its context. Its target is unknown. This record belongs to a study of cytomegalovirus exposure and HLA in healthy donors. V dropped 4 bases and J dropped 5 bases, with 23 bases sitting between them. The CDR3 loop spans 18 amino acids. From germline, CDR1 is LGHNA and CDR2 YNFKEQ. The study's findings and limits: TCR association rates varied by HLA locus in a later analysis, with DRB1 highest and HLA-C lowest. For most TCR beta V segments, an earlier analysis put the productive rate at about 87% or about 30% of the time.

PCR was performed using 60 Vbeta and 13 Jbeta primers. Using immunoSEQ multiplex PCR, the repertoire was profiled, and TCRdb retains in-frame clones only, with some absent. This sample contains 90,000 to 150,000 clones. The sequencing sample was made of PBMCs. The receptor was isolated from a man aged 18 to 29 in good health and CMV-seronegative. V gene TRBV4-2 combines with J gene TRBJ2-2; weak D call: TRBD2 (5 bases). The CDR3 sequence: CASSRLTTWELDTGELFF. The CDR3 region has the DNA TGTGCCAGCAGCCGTTTGACTACCTGGGAGTTGGATACCGGGGAGCTGTTTTTT.